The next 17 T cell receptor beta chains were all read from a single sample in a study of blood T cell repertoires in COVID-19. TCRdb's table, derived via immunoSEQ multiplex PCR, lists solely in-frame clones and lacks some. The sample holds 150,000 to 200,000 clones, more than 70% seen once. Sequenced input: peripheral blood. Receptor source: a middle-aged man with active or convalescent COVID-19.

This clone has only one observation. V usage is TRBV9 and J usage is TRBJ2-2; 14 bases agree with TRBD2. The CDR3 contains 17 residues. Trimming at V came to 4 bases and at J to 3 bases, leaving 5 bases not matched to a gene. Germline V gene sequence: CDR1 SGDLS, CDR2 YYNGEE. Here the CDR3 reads CASSFLGLAGDTGELFF. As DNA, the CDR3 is TGTGCCAGCAGCTTTTTGGGACTAGCGGGAGACACCGGGGAGCTGTTTTTT.

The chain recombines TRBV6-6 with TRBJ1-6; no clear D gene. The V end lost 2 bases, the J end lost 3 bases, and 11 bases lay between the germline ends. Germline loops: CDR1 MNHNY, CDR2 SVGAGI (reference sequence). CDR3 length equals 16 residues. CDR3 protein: CASSYEDWRYNSPLHF. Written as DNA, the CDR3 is TGTGCCAGCAGTTACGAGGACTGGCGCTATAATTCACCCCTCCACTTT.

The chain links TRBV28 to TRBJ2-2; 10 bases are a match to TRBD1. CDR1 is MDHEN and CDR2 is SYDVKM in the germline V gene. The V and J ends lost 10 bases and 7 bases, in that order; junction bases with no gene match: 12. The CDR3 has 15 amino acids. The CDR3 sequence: CATTPPGQGFGELFF. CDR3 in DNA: TGTGCCACCACCCCCCCGGGACAGGGGTTCGGGGAGCTGTTTTTT.

The DNA for the CDR3 is TGTGCCAGCAGTTTAACAGGTGAACGGACCGGGGAGCTGTTTTTT. It specifies CASSLTGERTGELFF. J is TRBJ2-2 and V is TRBV2; possible D gene TRBD1, 5 bases. Deletions cut 5 bases from V and 5 bases from J, with 15 bases between. Germline V gene sequence: CDR1 SNHLY, CDR2 FYNNEI. The CDR3 runs to 15 residues.

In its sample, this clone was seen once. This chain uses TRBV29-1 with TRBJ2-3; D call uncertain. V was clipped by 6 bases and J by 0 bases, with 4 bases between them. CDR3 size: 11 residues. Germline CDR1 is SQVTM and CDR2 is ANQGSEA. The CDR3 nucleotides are TGCAGCGTAACTAGCACAGATACGCAGTATTTT. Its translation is CSVTSTDTQYF.

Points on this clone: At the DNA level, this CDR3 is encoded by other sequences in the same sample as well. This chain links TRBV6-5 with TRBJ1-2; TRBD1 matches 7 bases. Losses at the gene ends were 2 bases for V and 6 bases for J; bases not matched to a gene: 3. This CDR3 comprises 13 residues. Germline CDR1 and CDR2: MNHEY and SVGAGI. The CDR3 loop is CASSYRQGDGYTF. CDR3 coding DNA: TGTGCCAGCAGTTACCGACAGGGAGATGGCTACACCTTC.

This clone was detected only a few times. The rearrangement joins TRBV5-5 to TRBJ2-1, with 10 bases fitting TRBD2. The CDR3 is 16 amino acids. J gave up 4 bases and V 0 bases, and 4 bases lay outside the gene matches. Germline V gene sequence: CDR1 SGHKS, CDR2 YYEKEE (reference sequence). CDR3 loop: CASSLGLAGDYNEQFF. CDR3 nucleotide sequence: TGTGCCAGCAGCTTGGGACTAGCGGGCGATTACAATGAGCAGTTCTTC.

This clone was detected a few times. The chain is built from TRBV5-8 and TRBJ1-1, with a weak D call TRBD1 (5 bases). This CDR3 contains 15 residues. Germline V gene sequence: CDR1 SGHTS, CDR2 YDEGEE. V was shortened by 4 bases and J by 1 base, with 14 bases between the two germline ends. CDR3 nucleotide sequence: TGTGCCAGCAGCCCGGGGGTGAAAGGGAACACTGAAGCTTTCTTT. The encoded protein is CASSPGVKGNTEAFF.

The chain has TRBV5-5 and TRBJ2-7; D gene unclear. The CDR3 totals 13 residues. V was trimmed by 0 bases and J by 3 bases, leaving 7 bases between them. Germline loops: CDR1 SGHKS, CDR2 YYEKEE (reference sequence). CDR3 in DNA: TGTGCCAGCAGCTTGGGGAGCCTCTACGAGCAGTACTTC. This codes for CASSLGSLYEQYF. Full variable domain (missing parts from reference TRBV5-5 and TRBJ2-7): DAGVTQSPTHLIKTRGQQVTLRCSPISGHKSVSWYQQVLGQGPQFIFQYYEKEERGRGNFPDRFSARQFPNYSSELNVNALLLGDSALYLCASSLGSLYEQYFGPGTRLTVT.

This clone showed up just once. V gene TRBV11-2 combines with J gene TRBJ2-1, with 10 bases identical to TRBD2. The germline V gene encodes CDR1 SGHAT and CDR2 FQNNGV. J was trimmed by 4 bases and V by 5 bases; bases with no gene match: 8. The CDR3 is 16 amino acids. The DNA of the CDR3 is TGTGCCAGCAGCCCCAGCGGGAGGGCCGGGTACAATGAGCAGTTCTTC. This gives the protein CASSPSGRAGYNEQFF.

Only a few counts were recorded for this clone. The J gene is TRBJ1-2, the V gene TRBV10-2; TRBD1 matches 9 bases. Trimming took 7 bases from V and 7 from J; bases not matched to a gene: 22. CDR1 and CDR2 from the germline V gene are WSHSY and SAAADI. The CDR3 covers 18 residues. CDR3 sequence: CASIQPGGGTGFYSGYTF. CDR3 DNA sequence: TGCGCCAGCATCCAACCCGGCGGGGGGACAGGGTTCTACAGTGGCTACACCTTC.

The CDR3 loop reads CASSTARRGIHQPQHF. As DNA, the CDR3 is TGTGCCAGTAGTACGGCCCGGAGGGGCATACATCAGCCCCAGCATTTT. The chain combines TRBV19 with TRBJ1-5; the D gene is possibly TRBD1 (5 bases). CDR3 size: 16 residues. CDR1 is LNHDA, CDR2 SQIVND, per germline (reference sequence). Trimming took 4 bases from V and 5 from J, leaving 18 bases between them.

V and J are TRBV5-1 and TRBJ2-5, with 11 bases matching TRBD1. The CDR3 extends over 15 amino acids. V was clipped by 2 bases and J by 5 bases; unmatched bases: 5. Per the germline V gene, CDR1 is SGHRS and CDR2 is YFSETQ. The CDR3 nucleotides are TGCGCCAGCAGCTTCCTCGGGACAGGGGGTGAGACCCAGTACTTC. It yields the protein CASSFLGTGGETQYF.

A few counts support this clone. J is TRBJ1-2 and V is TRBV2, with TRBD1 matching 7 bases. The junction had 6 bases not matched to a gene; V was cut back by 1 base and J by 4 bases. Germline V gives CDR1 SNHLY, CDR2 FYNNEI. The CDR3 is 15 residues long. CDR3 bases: TGTGCCAGCAGTGAAGAGGCAGGGGGTACCTATGGCTACACCTTC. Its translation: CASSEEAGGTYGYTF.

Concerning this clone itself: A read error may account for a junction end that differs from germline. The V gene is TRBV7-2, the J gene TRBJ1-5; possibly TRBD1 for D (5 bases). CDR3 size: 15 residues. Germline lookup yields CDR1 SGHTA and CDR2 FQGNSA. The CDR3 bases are TGTGCCAGCAGCTTAGTTACTGGGGGGAATCAGTCCCAGCATTTT. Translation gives CASSLVTGGNQSQHF.

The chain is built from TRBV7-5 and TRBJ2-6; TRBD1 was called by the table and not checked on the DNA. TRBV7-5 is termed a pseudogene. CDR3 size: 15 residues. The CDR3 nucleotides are TGTGTCAGAAGCAGCTACAGTGCTGGGGCCAACGTCCTGACTTTC. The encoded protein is CVRSSYSAGANVLTF.

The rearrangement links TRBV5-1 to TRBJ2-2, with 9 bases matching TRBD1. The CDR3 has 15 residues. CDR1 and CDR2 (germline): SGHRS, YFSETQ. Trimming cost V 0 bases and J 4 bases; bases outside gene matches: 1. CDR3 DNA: TGCGCCAGCAGCTTGGAGACAGGGGGCACCGGGGAGCTGTTTTTT. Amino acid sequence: CASSLETGGTGELFF. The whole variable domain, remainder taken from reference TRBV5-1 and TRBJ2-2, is KAGVTQTPRYLIKTRGQQVTLSCSPISGHRSVSWYQQTPGQGLQFLFEYFSETQRNKGNFPGRFSGRQFSNSRSEMNVSTLELGDSALYLCASSLETGGTGELFFGEGSRLTVL.